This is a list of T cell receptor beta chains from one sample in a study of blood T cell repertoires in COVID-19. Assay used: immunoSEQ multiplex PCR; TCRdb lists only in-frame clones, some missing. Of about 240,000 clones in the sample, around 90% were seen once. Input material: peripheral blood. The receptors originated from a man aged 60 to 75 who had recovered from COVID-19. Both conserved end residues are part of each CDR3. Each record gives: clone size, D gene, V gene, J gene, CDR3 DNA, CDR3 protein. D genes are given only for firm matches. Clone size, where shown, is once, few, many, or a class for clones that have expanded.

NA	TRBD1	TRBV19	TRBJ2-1	TGTGCCAGTAGTCGTGAGGGACAGGGAAACAATGAGCAGTTCTTC	CASSREGQGNNEQFF
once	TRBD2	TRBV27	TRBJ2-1	TGTGCCAGCAGTGAGCGGGGGAGTGGGTACAATGAGCAGTTCTTC	CASSERGSGYNEQFF
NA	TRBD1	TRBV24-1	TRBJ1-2	TGTGCCACCAGTGAACCCGGGACAGGATCGTATGGCTACACCTTC	CATSEPGTGSYGYTF
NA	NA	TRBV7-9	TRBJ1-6	TGTGCCAGCAGCTTAGTAGTTACCTCCTATAATTCACCCCTCCACTTT	CASSLVVTSYNSPLHF
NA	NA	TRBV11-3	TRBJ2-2	TGTGCCAGCAGCTACACAGGGCTGAACACCGGGGAGCTGTTTTTT	CASSYTGLNTGELFF
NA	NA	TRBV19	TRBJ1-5	TGTGCCAGTAGTATGGCAGGACAGCCCCAGCATTTT	CASSMAGQPQHF
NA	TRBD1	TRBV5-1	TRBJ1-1	TGCGCCAGCAGAGATGGGACAGGGAGATGGACTGAAGCTTTCTTT	CASRDGTGRWTEAFF
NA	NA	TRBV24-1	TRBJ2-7	TGTGCCACCAGTGATCCTACGGGCGGGCTGGGGGAGCAGTACTTC	CATSDPTGGLGEQYF
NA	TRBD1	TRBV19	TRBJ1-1	TGTGCCAGTAGTATGACAGGGGGCGCGAACACTGAAGCTTTCTTT	CASSMTGGANTEAFF
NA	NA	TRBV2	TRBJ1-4	TGTGCCAGCCGTTTGACTAATGAAAAACTGTTTTTT	CASRLTNEKLFF
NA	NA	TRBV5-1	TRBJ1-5	TGCGCCAGCAGCTTGGAGGGGGACGGCAATCAGCCCCAGCATTTT	CASSLEGDGNQPQHF
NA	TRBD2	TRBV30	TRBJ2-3	TGTGCCTGGAGTCCGGGACTAGCGGGGGGCCGGCCAGATACGCAGTATTTT	CAWSPGLAGGRPDTQYF
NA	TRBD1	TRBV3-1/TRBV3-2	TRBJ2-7	TGTGCCAGCAGCCAAGATAGGCAGGGGGCCCGCTACGAGCAGTACTTC	CASSQDRQGARYEQYF
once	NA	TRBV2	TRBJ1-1	TGTGCCAGCAGTGGTTCAGGAGGTGAAGCTTTCTTT	CASSGSGGEAFF
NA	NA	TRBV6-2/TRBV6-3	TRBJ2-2	TGTGCCAGCAGTCGAGGACAGTCCGCGAACACCGGGGAGCTGTTTTTT	CASSRGQSANTGELFF
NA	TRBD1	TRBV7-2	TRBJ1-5	TGTGCCAGCAGCCGCAACAGGGGAGGCAATCAGCCCCAGCATTTT	CASSRNRGGNQPQHF
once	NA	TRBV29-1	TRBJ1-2	TGCAGCGTTGAAATCCCCCCAAGCAACACCAGGGACTATGGCTACACCTTC	CSVEIPPSNTRDYGYTF
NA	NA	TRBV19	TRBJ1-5	TGTGCCAGTAGTATAGTTCGGCAGGCCCCCAATCAGCCCCAGCATTTT	CASSIVRQAPNQPQHF
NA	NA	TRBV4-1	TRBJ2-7	TGCGCCAGCAGCCAAGAAGGCAGGGTTCGGGAGCAGTACTTC	CASSQEGRVREQYF
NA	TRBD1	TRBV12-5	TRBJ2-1	TGTGCTAGTGGTTTGGTACTCGGACAGGGCCATGAGCAGTTCTTC	CASGLVLGQGHEQFF
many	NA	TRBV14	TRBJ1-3	TGTGCCAGCAGCCAACTTTACTCTGGAAACACCATATATTTT	CASSQLYSGNTIYF
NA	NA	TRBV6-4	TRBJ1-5	TGTGCCAGCAGTGTTTGGGCAGGGGATAGCAATCAGCCCCAGCATTTT	CASSVWAGDSNQPQHF
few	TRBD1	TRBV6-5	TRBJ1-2	TGTGCCAGCAGTTACAACAGGGGCCCGGGTGGCTACACCTTC	CASSYNRGPGGYTF
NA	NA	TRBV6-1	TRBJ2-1	TGTGCCAGCAGTGAAGCCCTACTAGGTCGAGGTGAGCAGTTCTTC	CASSEALLGRGEQFF
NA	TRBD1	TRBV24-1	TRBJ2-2	TGTGCCACCAGTGATGCCGGGACAGGGGGCACCGGGGAGCTGTTTTTT	CATSDAGTGGTGELFF
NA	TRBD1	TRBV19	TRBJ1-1	TGTGCCAGTACTAATAGCCGGACAGGAACCTCAGGGGGAATGAACACTGAAGCTTTCTTT	CASTNSRTGTSGGMNTEAFF
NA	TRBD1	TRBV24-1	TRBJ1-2	TGTGCCACCAAACAGGGGGCCGACTATGGCTACACCTTC	CATKQGADYGYTF
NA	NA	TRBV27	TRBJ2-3	TGTGCCAGCCGCCCGGGTAAGCGCAGAGGCACAGATACGCAGTATTTT	CASRPGKRRGTDTQYF
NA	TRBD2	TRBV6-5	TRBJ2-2	TGTGCCAGCAGAACGGGACTATACACCGGGGAGCTGTTTTTT	CASRTGLYTGELFF
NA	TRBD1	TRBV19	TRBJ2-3	TGTGCCACCGTCGACAGGGGGGGAACAGATACGCAGTATTTT	CATVDRGGTDTQYF
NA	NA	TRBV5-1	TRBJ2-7	TGCGCCAGCAGCCGTACGGGTTACGAGCAGTACTTC	CASSRTGYEQYF
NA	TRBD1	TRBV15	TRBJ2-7	TGTGCCACCAGCAGAGAAAACAGGGGCTCCAACGAGCAGTACTTC	CATSRENRGSNEQYF
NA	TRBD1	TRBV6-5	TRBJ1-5	TGTGCCAGCAGTTGGGACAGGGGAACTCAACAGGGCCCCCAGCATTTT	CASSWDRGTQQGPQHF
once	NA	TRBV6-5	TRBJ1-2	TGTGCCAGCAGTTACTCGGGCCCTTTTGGCTACACCTTC	CASSYSGPFGYTF
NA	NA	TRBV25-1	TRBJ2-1	TGTGCCAGCAGTGGCTACTACAATGAGCAGTTCTTC	CASSGYYNEQFF
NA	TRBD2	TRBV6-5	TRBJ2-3	TGTGCCAGCAGTATTAGCGGGGTAAGAGCAGATACGCAGTATTTT	CASSISGVRADTQYF
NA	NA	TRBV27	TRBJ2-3	TGTGCCAGCAGTAGAATAAACGACTATCAGCACCAGTATTTT	CASSRINDYQHQYF
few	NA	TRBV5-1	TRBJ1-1	TGCGCCAGCAGCTCTGGACAGTACAGCCGAAACACTGAAGCTTTCTTT	CASSSGQYSRNTEAFF
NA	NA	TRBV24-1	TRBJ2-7	TGTGCCACCAGTGAAGGGGACTCAACACGGGTGCAGTACTTC	CATSEGDSTRVQYF
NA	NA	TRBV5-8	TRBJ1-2	TGTGCCAGCAGCCCCCCCCTGGGGAGGAATAACTATGGCTACACCTTC	CASSPPLGRNNYGYTF
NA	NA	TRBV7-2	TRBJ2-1	TGTGCCAGCAGCCAAACGCGGTGGCTAAGCTCCTACAATGAGCAGTTCTTC	CASSQTRWLSSYNEQFF
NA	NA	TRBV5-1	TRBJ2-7	TGCGCCAGCAGCTTGGATCCAGGGGCCTACGAGCAGTACTTC	CASSLDPGAYEQYF
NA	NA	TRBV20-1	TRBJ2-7	TGCAGTGCTAGTCGCAGGGAAAGCTCCTACGAGCAGTACTTC	CSASRRESSYEQYF
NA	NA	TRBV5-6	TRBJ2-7	TGTGCCAGCAGCTATGACCCAGGGGAAACCACCTACGAGCAGTACTTC	CASSYDPGETTYEQYF
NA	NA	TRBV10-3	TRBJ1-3	TGTGCCACCCGGGAGGGGTTGTATGGAAACACCATATATTTT	CATREGLYGNTIYF
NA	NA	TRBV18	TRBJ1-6	TGTGCCAGCTCACCTCAGGGGCGGGATTCACCCCTCCACTTT	CASSPQGRDSPLHF
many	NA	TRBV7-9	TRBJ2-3	TGTGCCAGCACCCCAAGCTCCGCCACAGATACGCAGTATTTT	CASTPSSATDTQYF
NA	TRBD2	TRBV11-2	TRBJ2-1	TGTGCCAGCAGCTTAGATAGCGGGGGGAGCTCAGGTGAGCAGTTCTTC	CASSLDSGGSSGEQFF
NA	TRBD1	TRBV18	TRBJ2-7	TGTGCCAGCTCACCCGGGACAGCGCCCTACGAGCAGTACTTC	CASSPGTAPYEQYF